This TCR beta chain was captured by sequencing in a study of identical twins. Ten or more counts support this clonotype. The CDR3 consists of 14 residues. Between the trimmed V and J ends, which lost 5 bases and 15 bases, there was a span of 23 bases. Looked up from germline, CDR1 is SEHNR and CDR2 is FQNEAQ (reference sequence). TCRdb reprocessed the 5' RACE reads via MiXCR and lists one record per CDR3 protein. Here the sample spans about 150,000 distinct CDR3 sequences, 3% to 4% being singletons. The genes are TRBV7-9 and TRBJ2-1; the D gene is possibly TRBD1 (6 bases). The receptor comes from a man younger than 35 in good health. The specimen sequenced was memory T cells sorted from blood. The CDR3 DNA reads TGTGCCAGCAGCGTAAACAGGGAAGAGCGGCCGGGGTTCTTC. Protein: CASSVNREERPGFF.